This is a list of T cell receptor beta chains from one sample in a study of T cells in localized non-small cell lung cancer. Libraries were prepared by immunoSEQ multiplex PCR; TCRdb keeps only in-frame clonotypes and omits some of them. Among 25,000 to 35,000 clones listed, less than 90% were seen once. Here the sequenced sample was peripheral blood, taken before any cancer treatment. Source of these receptors: a female donor of 60 years or more with stage I lung adenocarcinoma. Each CDR3 is given with its conserved first and last residue. Each record gives: J gene, V gene, D gene, clone size, CDR3 protein, CDR3 DNA. A D gene is named only where the DNA matches it firmly. Expanded clones are given a class, and other clones once, few, many or no size at all.

TRBJ2-5 | TRBV5-1 | - | - | CASSLGLGEETQYF | TGCGCCAGCAGCTTGGGGTTAGGGGAAGAGACCCAGTACTTC
TRBJ2-2 | TRBV28 | - | - | CASNGVVDTGELFF | TGTGCCAGCAATGGGGTAGTGGACACCGGGGAGCTGTTTTTT
TRBJ1-1 | TRBV4-3 | - | - | CASSQDPLRGGTEAFF | TGCGCCAGCAGCCAAGACCCTCTGAGAGGGGGGACTGAAGCTTTCTTT
TRBJ2-7 | TRBV7-2 | - | once | CASSPPASLEQYF | TGTGCCAGCAGCCCCCCGGCGAGTCTCGAGCAGTACTTC
TRBJ1-5 | TRBV25-1 | - | - | CASSEGGGNSNQPQHF | TGTGCCAGCAGTGAGGGGGGAGGAAATAGCAATCAGCCCCAGCATTTT
TRBJ2-3 | TRBV5-6 | TRBD2 | - | CASRDTAGGFTDTQYF | TGTGCCAGCAGGGACACAGCGGGAGGTTTTACAGATACGCAGTATTTT
TRBJ1-4 | TRBV10-3 | TRBD1 | - | CAISRQGSNEKLFF | TGTGCCATCAGCCGACAGGGCTCTAATGAAAAACTGTTTTTT
TRBJ1-2 | TRBV18 | - | - | CASSPPTGPNYGYTF | TGTGCCAGCTCACCACCGACAGGCCCTAACTATGGCTACACCTTC
TRBJ1-2 | TRBV10-3 | - | - | CAISGTGLNASGYTF | TGTGCCATCAGTGGTACAGGTCTAAACGCCTCTGGCTACACCTTC
TRBJ1-2 | TRBV28 | TRBD1 | - | CASSSPTGAYGYTF | TGTGCCAGCAGTTCCCCCACAGGGGCCTATGGCTACACCTTC
TRBJ1-2 | TRBV18 | - | - | CASSLGGGGNYGYTF | TGTGCCAGCTCCCTTGGCGGCGGGGGAAACTATGGCTACACCTTC
TRBJ2-7 | TRBV5-6 | TRBD2 | once | CASSSSGGYEQYF | TGTGCCAGCAGCTCTAGCGGGGGATACGAGCAGTACTTC
TRBJ2-5 | TRBV7-9 | - | - | CASSLGLSPQETQYF | TGTGCCAGCAGCTTAGGATTAAGTCCCCAAGAGACCCAGTACTTC
TRBJ2-1 | TRBV27 | - | - | CASSFYTSTKEQFF | TGTGCCAGCAGTTTCTACACGTCGACTAAGGAGCAGTTCTTC
TRBJ2-1 | TRBV20-1 | - | - | CSARALDEQFF | TGCAGTGCTAGAGCCCTCGATGAGCAGTTCTTC
TRBJ2-3 | TRBV30 | - | - | CAWSPTDTQYF | TGTGCCTGGAGTCCAACAGATACGCAGTATTTT
TRBJ1-1 | TRBV5-1 | - | - | CASSLDKMGTEAFF | TGCGCCAGCAGCCTCGACAAGATGGGCACTGAAGCTTTCTTT
TRBJ2-3 | TRBV9 | - | - | CASSVEEDTQYF | TGTGCCAGCAGCGTAGAGGAGGATACGCAGTATTTT
TRBJ2-7 | TRBV7-2 | TRBD1 | - | CASSLGGTGSSYEQYF | TGTGCCAGCAGCTTAGGGGGGACAGGGTCTTCCTACGAGCAGTACTTC
TRBJ1-5 | TRBV9 | TRBD1 | - | CASSGQGLSNQPQHF | TGTGCCAGCAGCGGACAGGGGCTTAGCAATCAGCCCCAGCATTTT
TRBJ1-6 | TRBV7-2 | - | once | CASTTHNSPLHF | TGTGCCAGCACCACCCACAATTCACCCCTCCACTTT
TRBJ1-2 | TRBV9 | - | - | CASSVADYGYTF | TGTGCCAGCAGCGTAGCTGACTATGGCTACACCTTC
TRBJ1-3 | TRBV7-2 | - | - | CASSLVGVLVGNTIYF | TGTGCCAGCAGCTTAGTCGGGGTTTTAGTCGGAAACACCATATATTTT
TRBJ2-7 | TRBV11-2 | TRBD2 | medium-sized | CASSLVGGSVYEQYF | TGTGCCAGCAGCTTAGTCGGCGGGAGTGTCTACGAGCAGTACTTC
TRBJ1-2 | TRBV6-5 | - | - | CASSYRDNYGYTF | TGTGCCAGCAGTTACAGGGATAACTATGGCTACACCTTC
TRBJ1-1 | TRBV10-3 | TRBD1 | - | CAIKQGENTEAFF | TGTGCCATCAAGCAGGGGGAGAACACTGAAGCTTTCTTT
TRBJ1-1 | TRBV18 | - | - | CASSPSRGGPNTEAFF | TGTGCCAGCTCACCGTCTCGGGGGGGGCCGAACACTGAAGCTTTCTTT
TRBJ2-5 | TRBV7-6 | - | - | CASSRQETQYF | TGTGCCAGCAGCCGACAAGAGACCCAGTACTTC
TRBJ2-7 | TRBV10-3 | TRBD2 | few | CAITGTSGRGSYEQYF | TGTGCCATCACCGGGACTAGCGGGAGGGGCTCCTACGAGCAGTACTTC
TRBJ2-1 | TRBV5-8 | TRBD2 | - | CASSREDEQFF | TGTGCCAGCAGTCGGGAGGATGAGCAGTTCTTC
TRBJ2-1 | TRBV6-6 | - | - | CASSSLSPNEQFF | TGTGCCAGCAGTTCGTTGAGCCCGAATGAGCAGTTCTTC
TRBJ2-1 | TRBV19 | TRBD2 | few | CASSIGASGVGGSYNEQFF | TGTGCCAGTAGTATAGGGGCTAGCGGAGTTGGGGGCTCCTACAATGAGCAGTTCTTC
TRBJ2-6 | TRBV30 | - | - | CAWHLSGANVLTF | TGTGCCTGGCATCTCTCTGGGGCCAACGTCCTGACTTTC
TRBJ2-1 | TRBV19 | - | - | CASSTRRDSENYEQFF | TGTGCCAGTAGTACCCGCCGGGACTCTGAGAACTATGAGCAGTTCTTC
TRBJ2-1 | TRBV18 | - | - | CASSLGPSSYNEQFF | TGTGCCAGCTCACTCGGACCGAGCTCCTACAATGAGCAGTTCTTC
TRBJ1-4 | TRBV28 | - | - | CASSLVGQVNEKLFF | TGTGCCAGCAGTTTGGTAGGGCAGGTCAATGAAAAACTGTTTTTT
TRBJ2-7 | TRBV19 | TRBD2 | - | CASSTPGGGYEQYF | TGTGCCAGTAGTACGCCCGGGGGGGGATACGAGCAGTACTTC
TRBJ2-3 | TRBV7-3 | TRBD2 | once | CASSLGLADSTDTQYF | TGTGCCAGCAGCTTGGGACTAGCAGACAGCACAGATACGCAGTATTTT
TRBJ2-3 | TRBV7-2 | - | - | CASSSRSIADTQYF | TGTGCCAGCAGCTCGCGGAGTATCGCAGATACGCAGTATTTT
TRBJ1-2 | TRBV7-9 | - | - | CASSSYNNYGYTF | TGTGCCAGCAGCTCCTATAATAACTATGGCTACACCTTC
TRBJ2-7 | TRBV4-3 | TRBD2 | - | CASSQVGTSSHEQYF | TGCGCCAGCAGCCAAGTTGGGACTAGCAGCCACGAGCAGTACTTC
TRBJ1-1 | TRBV19 | - | - | CASSARQPRNTEAFF | TGTGCCAGTAGTGCAAGACAGCCCCGGAACACTGAAGCTTTCTTT
TRBJ2-5 | TRBV7-9 | TRBD2 | - | CASSLPLAGEQTQYF | TGTGCCAGCAGCTTACCCCTAGCGGGAGAACAGACCCAGTACTTC
TRBJ2-7 | TRBV19 | - | few | CASSIGQGDEQYF | TGTGCCAGTAGTATTGGGCAGGGAGACGAGCAGTACTTC
TRBJ2-2 | TRBV7-7 | TRBD1 | once | CASRRQGLATGELFF | TGTGCCAGCAGGAGACAGGGATTGGCCACCGGGGAGCTGTTTTTT
TRBJ2-7 | TRBV9 | TRBD2 | - | CASSVAGTSAHEQYF | TGTGCCAGCAGCGTTGCAGGGACTAGCGCTCACGAGCAGTACTTC
TRBJ2-6 | TRBV2 | - | once | CASSAQGPSSGANVLTF | TGTGCCAGCAGCGCCCAGGGGCCGAGCTCTGGGGCCAACGTCCTGACTTTC
TRBJ1-2 | TRBV6-5 | - | - | CASRPSGVAYGYTF | TGTGCCAGCAGACCCTCAGGGGTTGCCTATGGCTACACCTTC
TRBJ2-1 | TRBV11-2 | TRBD2 | - | CASSSLAGSPYNEQFF | TGTGCCAGCAGCTCTCTAGCGGGATCCCCCTACAATGAGCAGTTCTTC
TRBJ2-6 | TRBV5-1 | - | - | CASSLGGSGANVLTF | TGCGCCAGCAGCTTGGGCGGCTCTGGGGCCAACGTCCTGACTTTC
TRBJ1-2 | TRBV5-5 | - | - | CASSPDSSYGYTF | TGTGCCAGCAGCCCGGACAGCTCCTATGGCTACACCTTC
TRBJ1-4 | TRBV7-9 | TRBD1 | few | CASSPGTANEKLFF | TGTGCCAGCAGCCCCGGGACAGCAAATGAAAAACTGTTTTTT
TRBJ2-4 | TRBV4-3 | - | once | CASSQDGPRRGKNIQYF | TGCGCCAGCAGCCAAGATGGGCCCCGCCGGGGCAAAAACATTCAGTACTTC
TRBJ2-7 | TRBV4-3 | TRBD2 | - | CASSQQREEGF | TGCGCCAGCAGCCAACAGCGGGAGGAGGGCTTC
TRBJ2-7 | TRBV30 | - | few | CAWTGITYEQYF | TGTGCCTGGACGGGCATTACCTACGAGCAGTACTTC
TRBJ2-3 | TRBV10-1 | - | - | CASSVRATDTQYF | TGCGCCAGCAGTGTTAGGGCTACAGATACGCAGTATTTT
TRBJ1-2 | TRBV5-1 | - | few | CASTPQGFNYGYTF | TGCGCCAGCACACCCCAAGGGTTTAACTATGGCTACACCTTC
TRBJ2-3 | TRBV19 | - | - | CASRVPGSVDTQYF | TGTGCCAGTAGGGTCCCGGGCTCCGTAGATACGCAGTATTTT
TRBJ1-4 | TRBV28 | - | - | CASSLPGGVEKLFF | TGTGCCAGCAGCCTCCCGGGGGGGGTTGAAAAACTGTTTTTT